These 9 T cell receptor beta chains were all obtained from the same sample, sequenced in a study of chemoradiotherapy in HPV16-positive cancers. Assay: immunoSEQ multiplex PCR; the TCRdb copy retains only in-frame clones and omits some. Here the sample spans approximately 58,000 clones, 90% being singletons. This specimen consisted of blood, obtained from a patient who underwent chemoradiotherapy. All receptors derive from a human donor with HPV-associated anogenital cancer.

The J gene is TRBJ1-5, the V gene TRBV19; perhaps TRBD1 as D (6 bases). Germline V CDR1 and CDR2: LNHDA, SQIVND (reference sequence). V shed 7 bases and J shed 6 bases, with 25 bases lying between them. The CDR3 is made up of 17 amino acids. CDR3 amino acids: CASTFAGRGGGSQPQHF. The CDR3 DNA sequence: TGTGCCAGTACCTTCGCTGGGAGGGGGGGTGGTAGTCAGCCCCAGCATTTT.

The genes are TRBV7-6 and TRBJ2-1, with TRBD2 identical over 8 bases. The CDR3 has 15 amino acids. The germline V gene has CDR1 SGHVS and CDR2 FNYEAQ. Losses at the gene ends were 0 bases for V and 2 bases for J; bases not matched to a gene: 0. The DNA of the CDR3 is TGTGCCAGCAGCTTAGCTAGCGGGGCCTACAATGAGCAGTTCTTC. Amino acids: CASSLASGAYNEQFF.

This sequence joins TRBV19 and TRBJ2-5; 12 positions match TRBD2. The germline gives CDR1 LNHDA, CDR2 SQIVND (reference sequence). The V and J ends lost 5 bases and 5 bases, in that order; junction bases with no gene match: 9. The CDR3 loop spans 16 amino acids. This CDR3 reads CASSGRPSGRGETQYF. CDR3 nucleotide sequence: TGTGCCAGTAGTGGAAGGCCTAGCGGGAGGGGTGAGACCCAGTACTTC. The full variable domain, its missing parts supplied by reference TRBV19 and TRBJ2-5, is DGGITQSPKYLFRKEGQNVTLSCEQNLNHDAMYWYRQDPGQGLRLIYYSQIVNDFQKGDIAEGYSVSREKKESFPLTVTSAQKNPTAFYLCASSGRPSGRGETQYFGPGTRLLVL.

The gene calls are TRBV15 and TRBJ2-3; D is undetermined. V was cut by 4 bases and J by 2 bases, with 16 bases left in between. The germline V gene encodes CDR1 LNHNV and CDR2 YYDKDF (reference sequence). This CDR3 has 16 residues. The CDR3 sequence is CATSNRVTWTTDTQYF. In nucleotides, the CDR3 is TGTGCCACCAGCAACCGGGTAACCTGGACCACAGATACGCAGTATTTT.

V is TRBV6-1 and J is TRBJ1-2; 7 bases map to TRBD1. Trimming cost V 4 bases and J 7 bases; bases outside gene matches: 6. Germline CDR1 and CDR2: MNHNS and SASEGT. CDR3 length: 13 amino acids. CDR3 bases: TGTGCCAGCAGTGTTCAGGGGGTGGGTGGCTACACCTTC. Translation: CASSVQGVGGYTF.

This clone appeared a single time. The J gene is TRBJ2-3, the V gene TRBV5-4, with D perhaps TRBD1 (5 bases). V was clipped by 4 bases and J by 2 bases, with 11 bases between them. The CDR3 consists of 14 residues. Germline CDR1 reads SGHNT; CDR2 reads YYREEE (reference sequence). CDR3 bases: TGTGCCAGCAGCCCAGACAGACTCACAGATACGCAGTATTTT. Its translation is CASSPDRLTDTQYF. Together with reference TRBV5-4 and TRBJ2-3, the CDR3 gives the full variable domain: ETGVTQSPTHLIKTRGQQVTLRCSSQSGHNTVSWYQQALGQGPQFIFQYYREEENGRGNFPPRFSGLQFPNYSSELNVNALELDDSALYLCASSPDRLTDTQYFGPGTRLTVL.

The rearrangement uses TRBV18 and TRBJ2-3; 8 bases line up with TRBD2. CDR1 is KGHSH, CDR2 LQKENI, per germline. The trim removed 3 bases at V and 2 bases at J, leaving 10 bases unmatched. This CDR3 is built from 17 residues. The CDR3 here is CASSPRVGSGITDTQYF. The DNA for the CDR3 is TGTGCCAGCTCACCCCGTGTTGGTAGCGGGATCACAGATACGCAGTATTTT.

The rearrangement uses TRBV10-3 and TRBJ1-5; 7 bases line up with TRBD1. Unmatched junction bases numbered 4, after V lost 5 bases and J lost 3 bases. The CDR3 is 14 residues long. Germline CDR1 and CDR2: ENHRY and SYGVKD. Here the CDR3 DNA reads TGTGCCATCAGTTCTACAGGGGACAATCAGCCCCAGCATTTT. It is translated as CAISSTGDNQPQHF.

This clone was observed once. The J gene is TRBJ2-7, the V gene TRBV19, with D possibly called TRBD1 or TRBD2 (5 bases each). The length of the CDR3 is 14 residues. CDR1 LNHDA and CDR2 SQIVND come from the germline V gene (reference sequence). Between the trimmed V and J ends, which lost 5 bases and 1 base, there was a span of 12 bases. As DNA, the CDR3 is TGTGCCAGTAGTGGGACGGGCGGATCCTACGAGCAGTACTTC. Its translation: CASSGTGGSYEQYF.